A few counts support the clone carrying this T cell receptor (beta chain). This sample stems from a study of T-cell reconstitution after alpha-beta-depleted transplantation in children. V lost 8 bases and J lost 4, with 20 bases in between. The CDR3 runs to 16 residues. Unique molecular identifiers were built into the TCRbeta library. MiXCR, run by TCRdb on the PCR reads, gives a single entry per CDR3 protein. The sample carries 210,000 or so distinct CDR3 sequences, 8.5% to 10% recorded once. This receptor was obtained from a human donor who donated a stem cell graft to a child with acute lymphoblastic leukemia. Sequences were derived from PBMCs from the stem cell graft donor, sampled from the stem cell graft. The chain is built from TRBV12-3 or TRBV12-4 and TRBJ2-2, with a weak D call TRBD2 (6 bases). CDR3 nucleotide sequence: TGTGCCAGCGCCCGCGGGTGGAGGGGCTCCACCGGGGAGCTGTTTTTT. Translated, it gives CASARGWRGSTGELFF.